This T cell receptor beta chain was profiled in a study of shared clonotypes between healthy human individuals. Sequencing was performed with immunoSEQ multiplex PCR; in TCRdb, only in-frame clones are kept and a portion is missing. The sample has 2.5 million or so clones, over 85% seen once. V shed 6 bases and J 3 bases; nucleotides not matched to a gene: 7. There are 15 residues in the CDR3. Germline V gene sequence: CDR1 SGHRS, CDR2 YFSETQ. This TCR came from a man aged 18 to 30 in good health. Sequenced sample: naive CD4+ T cells sorted from blood. The sample's subset: CD45RA+ positively selected. This chain connects TRBV5-1 to TRBJ2-3; 10 positions match TRBD1. CDR3 DNA: TGCGCCAGCAAGCCGGGACAGGGGAGAACAGATACGCAGTATTTT. Translated: CASKPGQGRTDTQYF. The full variable domain, rest sourced from reference TRBV5-1 and TRBJ2-3, is KAGVTQTPRYLIKTRGQQVTLSCSPISGHRSVSWYQQTPGQGLQFLFEYFSETQRNKGNFPGRFSGRQFSNSRSEMNVSTLELGDSALYLCASKPGQGRTDTQYFGPGTRLTVL.